A single sample is the source of the 26 T cell receptor beta chains below, sequenced in a study of T-cell reconstitution after alpha-beta-depleted transplantation in children. As it was prepared, the TCRbeta library received unique molecular identifiers. MiXCR was run by TCRdb on the PCR reads, yielding one entry per CDR3 protein. Of 90,000 to 100,000 distinct CDR3 sequences listed, more than 9% are singletons. This sample comprised PBMCs from the stem cell graft donor, obtained from the stem cell graft. The receptors shown here come from a human donor who donated a stem cell graft to a child with inherited bone marrow failure.

This clonotype has a count of ten or more. The V gene is TRBV7-2, the J gene TRBJ2-1, with a weak D call TRBD1 (6 bases). The CDR3 is 12 residues long. Germline lookup yields CDR1 SGHTA and CDR2 FQGNSA. The V gene lost 7 bases and the J gene lost 12 bases, with 16 bases spanning the gap. CDR3 nucleotides: TGTGCCAGCACCGTATTAACAGGGCGGCAGTTCTTC. This sequence encodes CASTVLTGRQFF.

This clonotype was counted many times. The rearrangement links TRBV15 to TRBJ1-1; weak D call: TRBD1 (6 bases). V dropped 0 bases and J dropped 11 bases, with 10 bases sitting between them. Germline CDR1 and CDR2: LNHNV and YYDKDF (reference sequence). The CDR3 is made up of 12 amino acids. The CDR3 region has the DNA TGTGCCACCAGCAGAGACCCGGGGGCTGCTTTCTTT. The encoded protein is CATSRDPGAAFF.

This clonotype was observed at least ten times. The rearrangement links TRBV6-2 or TRBV6-3 to TRBJ1-2; unclear D gene. The CDR3 sequence is 12 residues long. V was pared by 4 bases and J by 8 bases, with 11 bases between. Germline assignment: CDR1 MNHEY and CDR2 SVGEGT. The CDR3 DNA reads as TGTGCCAGCAGTTTGGTGGCGGAGGGCTACACCTTC. Translating gives CASSLVAEGYTF.

This clonotype came up many times. The V and J genes are TRBV5-1 and TRBJ2-3; D gene uncertain. Trimming cost V 4 bases and J 2 bases, with 11 bases left between them. CDR1 and CDR2 (germline): SGHRS, YFSETQ. This CDR3 is 14 amino acids long. The DNA for the CDR3 is TGCGCCAGCAGCCCCAGCAGCCACACAGATACGCAGTATTTT. This translates into CASSPSSHTDTQYF.

This clonotype was detected ten times or more. V gene TRBV10-3 combines with J gene TRBJ1-5; 9 bases fit TRBD1. Looked up from germline, CDR1 is ENHRY and CDR2 is SYGVKD. Trimming cost V 9 bases and J 4 bases; bases outside gene matches: 1. The CDR3 loop spans 12 amino acids. The CDR3 bases are TGTGCCATGGGACAGGGTAATCAGCCCCAGCATTTT. This translates into CAMGQGNQPQHF.

This clonotype was found many times. The chain joins TRBV5-5 to TRBJ1-2; 10 bases line up with TRBD1. V lost 4 bases and J lost 7; bases outside the gene matches: 16. CDR1 SGHKS and CDR2 YYEKEE come from the germline V gene (reference sequence). The length of the CDR3 is 17 residues. CDR3 nucleotide sequence: TGTGCCAGCAGCAGCGGGACAGGGGTGGTATGGAGGGGTGGCTACACCTTC. As protein: CASSSGTGVVWRGGYTF.

This chain links TRBV4-2 with TRBJ2-5, with D possibly being TRBD1 (7 bases). Germline lookup yields CDR1 LGHNA and CDR2 YNFKEQ. The CDR3 sequence is 16 residues long. Trimming took off 3 bases at V and 5 bases at J, with 19 bases between the two ends. The CDR3 nucleotides are TGTGCCAGCAGCCACCTCTTGCAGGGGGGCCGGGAGACCCAGTACTTC. This translates into CASSHLLQGGRETQYF.

This clonotype was counted ten times or more. The chain joins TRBV7-2 to TRBJ2-3; D unclear. The CDR3 sequence is 14 residues long. Per germline, CDR1 SGHTA and CDR2 FQGNSA. V was shortened by 2 bases and J by 0 bases, with 6 bases between the two germline ends. The CDR3 DNA follows: TGTGCCAGCAGCTTATACGAGAGCACAGATACGCAGTATTTT. Protein: CASSLYESTDTQYF.

This clonotype has at least ten counts. The chain joins TRBV11-1 to TRBJ2-1; D remains unclear. The CDR3 covers 13 residues. CDR1 and CDR2 (germline): SGHAT, FQDESV (reference sequence). Trimming removed 5 bases from V and 13 bases from J, with 18 bases in between. Written as DNA, the CDR3 is TGTGCCAGCAGCGCCCCCGGCGGCTCACCCCAGTTCTTC. Translating it yields CASSAPGGSPQFF.

This clonotype was found a few times. The chain has TRBV19 and TRBJ2-5, with D maybe TRBD1 (6 bases). Trimming removed 7 bases at V and 0 bases at J, with 12 bases between. Germline V gives CDR1 LNHDA, CDR2 SQIVND (reference sequence). This CDR3 spans 14 amino acids. CDR3 DNA sequence: TGTGCCAGTAACACCGGGACACACCAAGAGACCCAGTACTTC. It is translated as CASNTGTHQETQYF.

This clonotype was counted ten times or more. The chain couples TRBV7-2 to TRBJ2-7; 10 bases fit TRBD1. Per germline, CDR1 SGHTA and CDR2 FQGNSA. This CDR3 has 17 residues. The trim removed 5 bases at V and 4 bases at J, leaving 14 bases unmatched. This CDR3 is CASSPYSGTGASYEQYF. Written as DNA, the CDR3 is TGTGCCAGCAGCCCTTACTCCGGGACAGGGGCGAGTTACGAGCAGTACTTC.

This clonotype was recorded many times. The V call is TRBV5-1, the J call TRBJ1-6; TRBD1 aligns across 9 bases. The J segment lost 7 bases and the V segment lost 0 bases, leaving 8 bases of the junction unmatched. The germline gives CDR1 SGHRS, CDR2 YFSETQ. CDR3 length equals 17 residues. This chain's CDR3 is CASSLDPPGQGNSPLHF. The CDR3 DNA sequence: TGCGCCAGCAGCTTGGACCCCCCGGGACAGGGCAATTCACCCCTCCACTTT.

This clonotype came up many times. The gene calls are TRBV7-2 and TRBJ2-7; possible D gene TRBD1, 6 bases. The CDR3 loop spans 16 amino acids. The germline V gene has CDR1 SGHTA and CDR2 FQGNSA. V dropped 5 bases and J dropped 0 bases, with 17 bases sitting between them. DNA for the CDR3: TGTGCCAGCAGCACCCCCCGGGACACCCTCTCCTACGAGCAGTACTTC. It yields the protein CASSTPRDTLSYEQYF.

This clonotype was counted many times. The V and J genes are TRBV12-3 or TRBV12-4 and TRBJ2-3; 12 bases map to TRBD2. This CDR3 has 15 amino acids. The ends lost 4 bases at V and 6 bases at J; junction bases unmatched: 5. CDR3: CASSSLAGGADTQYF. The CDR3, as DNA: TGTGCCAGCAGTTCACTAGCGGGAGGTGCGGATACGCAGTATTTT.

The sample holds a few counts of this clonotype. The rearrangement joins TRBV6-2 or TRBV6-3 to TRBJ2-1; D could derive from TRBD1 or TRBD2 (5 bases each). The germline V gene encodes CDR1 MNHEY and CDR2 SVGEGT. This CDR3 comprises 17 residues. Trimming took 4 bases from V and 6 from J, leaving 22 bases between them. CDR3 sequence: CASSSFHRDPSGNEQFF. CDR3 nucleotide sequence: TGTGCCAGCAGTTCCTTCCACCGGGACCCCTCTGGCAATGAGCAGTTCTTC.

This clonotype has a count of ten or more. This chain connects TRBV27 to TRBJ2-2; D not resolved. Germline assignment: CDR1 MNHEY and CDR2 SMNVEV (reference sequence). This CDR3 is built from 14 residues. Trimming took 5 bases from V and 6 from J, leaving 13 bases between them. The DNA of the CDR3 is TGTGCCAGCAGTCCGATCACGGCGTCCGGGGAGCTGTTTTTT. Translation: CASSPITASGELFF.

This clonotype was picked up many times. The CDR3: CASSATETYEQYF. The DNA of the CDR3 is TGCGCCAGCAGCGCGACGGAAACCTACGAGCAGTACTTC. The chain joins TRBV5-1 to TRBJ2-7; D gene ambiguous. The CDR3 runs to 13 residues. V was pared by 4 bases and J by 2 bases, with 10 bases between. CDR1 and CDR2 (germline): SGHRS, YFSETQ.

This clonotype occurred many times. V gene TRBV18 combines with J gene TRBJ2-1; D not certain. Germline V gives CDR1 KGHSH, CDR2 LQKENI. Trimming removed 0 bases at V and 12 bases at J, with 9 bases between. This CDR3 has 12 amino acids. As DNA, the CDR3 is TGTGCCAGCTCACCACCGCTTGGTGTGCAGTTCTTC. Amino acids: CASSPPLGVQFF.

This clonotype has at least ten counts. The chain joins TRBV10-3 to TRBJ2-3, with D perhaps matching TRBD2 (6 bases). The V gene lost 8 bases and the J gene lost 6 bases, with 6 bases spanning the gap. The CDR3 length is 10 residues. Germline V lookup: CDR1 ENHRY, CDR2 SYGVKD. CDR3 sequence: CAIGGDTQYF. CDR3 nucleotide sequence: TGTGCCATCGGGGGGGATACGCAGTATTTT.

The genes are TRBV5-6 and TRBJ1-2; D gene unclear. This CDR3 has 14 residues. In germline, CDR1 is SGHDT, CDR2 YYEEEE. V was trimmed by 2 bases and J by 2 bases, leaving 10 bases between them. The CDR3 DNA reads TGTGCCAGCAGCTTCGGACGGCTGAACTATGGCTACACCTTC. It translates to CASSFGRLNYGYTF.

This clonotype was recorded many times. The rearrangement uses TRBV6-6 and TRBJ1-2; D ambiguous. Germline V lookup: CDR1 MNHNY, CDR2 SVGAGI (reference sequence). This CDR3 is built from 11 residues. Trimming cost V 6 bases and J 8 bases, with 10 bases left between them. CDR3 in amino acids: CASRRRRGYTF. CDR3 DNA sequence: TGTGCCAGCAGGCGCCGTCGAGGCTACACCTTC.

This clonotype was counted a few times. The chain recombines TRBV10-3 with TRBJ2-5, with D hard to call. Germline CDR1 and CDR2: ENHRY and SYGVKD. Trimming shortened V by 3 bases and J by 5 bases, and 13 bases separated the two germline ends. The CDR3 consists of 14 residues. The CDR3 DNA is TGTGCCATCAGTGACGACTCCCGAGTCGAGACCCAGTACTTC. Residues: CAISDDSRVETQYF.

This clonotype appeared many times. The junction and the germline gene differ at one end; a read error may be behind it. This chain joins TRBV7-7 and TRBJ2-1, with D unclear. The CDR3 runs to 13 residues. Germline V gene sequence: CDR1 SSHAT, CDR2 FNYEAQ (reference sequence). CDR3 residues: CASSFNQYNEQFF. CDR3 sequence (DNA): TGTGCTAGCAGCTTCAACCAGTACAATGAGCAGTTCTTC.

In this sample, this clonotype turned up many times. The gene calls are TRBV18 and TRBJ1-4; no clear D. Deletions cut 1 base from V and 6 bases from J, with 18 bases between. CDR1 and CDR2 (germline): KGHSH, LQKENI. CDR3 length: 17 amino acids. The CDR3: CASSPQRVQSGDEKLFF. The CDR3 DNA is TGTGCCAGCTCACCACAGAGGGTCCAAAGTGGAGATGAAAAACTGTTTTTT.

This clonotype has ten or more counts. This chain joins TRBV7-2 and TRBJ1-2, with 7 positions matching TRBD1. This CDR3 has 15 residues. Germline lookup yields CDR1 SGHTA and CDR2 FQGNSA. J was trimmed by 2 bases and V by 5 bases; bases with no gene match: 8. The DNA of the CDR3 is TGTGCCAGCAGCCGAACCCGGGACAGCAACTATGGCTACACCTTC. It specifies CASSRTRDSNYGYTF.

There are a few counts of this clonotype. This rearrangement joins TRBV5-6 to TRBJ1-5; D is possibly TRBD1 (5 bases). V lost 3 bases and J 0 bases, leaving 13 bases between the germline ends. CDR3 length: 16 amino acids. From germline, CDR1 is SGHDT and CDR2 YYEEEE. This chain's CDR3 is CASSSGGAYSNQPQHF. The CDR3, as DNA: TGTGCCAGCAGCTCGGGGGGAGCTTATAGCAATCAGCCCCAGCATTTT.